This paragraph reports one T cell receptor (beta chain). The antigen remains unidentified. This sample was included in a study of Ad26.COV2.S vaccination and SARS-CoV-2 variants. Treatment here: around 19 received Ad26.COV2.S at low or high dose, single or two shots; roughly 5 received placebo; per-sample allocation not given. Sampling took place 63 days after the first vaccine or placebo injection. An Ad26 vector expressing Wuhan-strain SARS-CoV-2 spike served as the vaccine. The method was immunoSEQ multiplex PCR; TCRdb's version includes in-frame clones alone and lacks a portion of them. The sample lists over 400,000 clones, about 90% occurring once. Findings and limits, study-wide: Across vaccine and placebo recipients, the breadth of non-spike TCRs was similar.

The CDR3 has 14 residues. V was clipped by 2 bases and J by 0 bases, with 7 bases between them. The germline gives CDR1 SEHNR, CDR2 FQNEAQ (reference sequence). The starting material was peripheral blood, obtained in a trial of Ad26.COV2.S vaccine versus placebo. The V call is TRBV7-9, the J call TRBJ2-5, with D maybe TRBD1 (6 bases). This clonotype originated in a person aged 18-65 years who received the Ad26.COV2.S COVID-19 vaccine or a placebo. The CDR3 loop is CASSLQGYQETQYF. In nucleotides, the CDR3 is TGTGCCAGCAGCTTACAGGGGTACCAAGAGACCCAGTACTTC.